A selection of T cell receptor beta chains follows, all from one sample in a study of T cells after yellow fever vaccination. TCRdb used MiXCR to reprocess the 5' RACE reads, holding one entry per CDR3 protein. The sample includes around 350,000 distinct CDR3 sequences, roughly 6.2% of them seen just once. Sequencing was performed on PBMCs, taken 5 days after the yellow fever booster vaccination. The receptors originated from a man aged 25-45 years who received the YFV17D yellow fever vaccine. CDR3s include the opening cysteine and the closing phenylalanine or tryptophan. A D gene is named only where the DNA matches it firmly. Clone size is not always given. Where it is, it says once, few, many or a class for expanded clones.

D: -; J: TRBJ1-1; size: many; V: TRBV19; DNA: TGTGCCAGTAGTAGTTGGTCGGGGCCGGTGAACACTGAAGCTTTCTTT; CDR3: CASSSWSGPVNTEAFF
D: -; J: TRBJ2-7; size: -; V: TRBV6-2/TRBV6-3; DNA: TGTGCCAGCAGTTACGGATTCGGAAGGGCAGCGAAAACCTACGAGCAGTACTTC; CDR3: CASSYGFGRAAKTYEQYF
D: -; J: TRBJ1-6; size: few; V: TRBV5-6; DNA: TGTGCCAGCAGCTTGCAGGGATTGAATTCACCCCTCCACTTT; CDR3: CASSLQGLNSPLHF
D: TRBD1; J: TRBJ1-5; size: -; V: TRBV20-1; DNA: TGCAGTGGCCGCCCCGGGACAGGAAATCAGCCCCAGCATTTT; CDR3: CSGRPGTGNQPQHF
D: -; J: TRBJ2-5; size: -; V: TRBV21-1; DNA: TGTGCCAGAGACCCCGGGCCGCCGAACAATCAAGAGACCCAGTACTTC; CDR3: CARDPGPPNNQETQYF
D: -; J: TRBJ2-6; size: -; V: TRBV7-2; DNA: TGTGCCAGCAGCTTAGACAGCTCTGGGGCCAACGTCCTGACTTTC; CDR3: CASSLDSSGANVLTF
D: -; J: TRBJ2-5; size: -; V: TRBV7-8; DNA: TGTGCCAGCAGCCCTACGGGGTCAAATTGGGAGACCCAGTACTTC; CDR3: CASSPTGSNWETQYF
D: TRBD2; J: TRBJ2-1; size: few; V: TRBV7-2; DNA: TGTGCCAGCAGCTCCTCGGGTAGCGGGAGTAAGCAGTTCTTC; CDR3: CASSSSGSGSKQFF
D: TRBD2; J: TRBJ2-7; size: -; V: TRBV27; DNA: TGTGCCAGCAGTTTTGTAGCGGGAAATTTACACTACGAGCAGTACTTC; CDR3: CASSFVAGNLHYEQYF
D: TRBD2; J: TRBJ2-5; size: -; V: TRBV20-1; DNA: TGCAGTGCAAAAGCTTGGACTAGCGGGACCCAAGAGACCCAGTACTTC; CDR3: CSAKAWTSGTQETQYF
D: TRBD2; J: TRBJ2-1; size: many; V: TRBV7-2; DNA: TGTGCCAGCAGCCCAAGGACTAGCGGGAGGGTAACCCAGGTCTTC; CDR3: CASSPRTSGRVTQVF
D: TRBD1; J: TRBJ1-2; size: few; V: TRBV7-9; DNA: TGTGCCAGCAGCTCCTCGACAGGGATCTACTATGGCTACACCTTC; CDR3: CASSSSTGIYYGYTF
D: TRBD2; J: TRBJ2-1; size: -; V: TRBV4-3; DNA: TGCGCCAGCAGCCCGATAAAGCGGGAGGGTCGTAAAAACAATGAGCAGTTCTTC; CDR3: CASSPIKREGRKNNEQFF
D: -; J: TRBJ1-5; size: few; V: TRBV10-3; DNA: TGTGCCATCAGTGAGTCATTCGATAGCAATCAGCCCCAGCATTTT; CDR3: CAISESFDSNQPQHF
D: TRBD2; J: TRBJ2-2; size: few; V: TRBV2; DNA: TGTGCCAGCAGTGAAGGACTAGCGGTCACCGGGGAGCTGTTTTTT; CDR3: CASSEGLAVTGELFF
D: -; J: TRBJ2-7; size: -; V: TRBV6-2/TRBV6-3; DNA: TGTGCCAGCAGTCCGTGGGTCGAGCAGTACTTC; CDR3: CASSPWVEQYF
D: -; J: TRBJ2-7; size: -; V: TRBV6-2/TRBV6-3; DNA: TGTGCCAGCAATCAGGACCGCTACGAGCAGTACTTC; CDR3: CASNQDRYEQYF
D: -; J: TRBJ2-5; size: few; V: TRBV7-9; DNA: TGTGCCAGCAGTTCAGGTAGTCTAAGCCAGGAGACCCAGTACTTC; CDR3: CASSSGSLSQETQYF
D: -; J: TRBJ2-7; size: -; V: TRBV7-2; DNA: TGTGCCAGCAGCTTAGACTACCCCCATTACGAGCAGTACTTC; CDR3: CASSLDYPHYEQYF
D: -; J: TRBJ2-1; size: -; V: TRBV7-8; DNA: TGTGCCAGCAGCTTAGCCTGGGTGGGGGCGGCCAATGAGCAGTTCTTC; CDR3: CASSLAWVGAANEQFF
D: -; J: TRBJ2-1; size: few; V: TRBV28; DNA: TGTGCCAGCAATTGGCGGCAGACCTCCTACAATGAGCAGTTCTTC; CDR3: CASNWRQTSYNEQFF
D: TRBD1; J: TRBJ1-5; size: few; V: TRBV28; DNA: TGTGCCATCAACAACAGGGGGCTCCTTGAGGCCCAGCATTTT; CDR3: CAINNRGLLEAQHF
D: -; J: TRBJ2-7; size: -; V: TRBV9; DNA: TGTGCCAGCAGCGTAGACCCTAGTGGCGGGGTAGTAGTGCAGTACTTC; CDR3: CASSVDPSGGVVVQYF
D: TRBD1; J: TRBJ2-7; size: few; V: TRBV25-1; DNA: TGTGCCAGCGGCGGGACAGGGGGCAACGAGCAGTACTTC; CDR3: CASGGTGGNEQYF
D: -; J: TRBJ2-2; size: few; V: TRBV5-1; DNA: TGCGCCAGCAGCTTGGGGGGGACTCCTAACACCGGGGAGCTGTTTTTT; CDR3: CASSLGGTPNTGELFF